The present T cell receptor (beta chain) was sequenced within a study of Graves' ophthalmopathy and Graves' hyperthyroidism. RNA served as the template for amplifying TCR beta CDR3 regions. Following a first-round RT-PCR that used HTBI primers, a second-round multiplex PCR was carried out. Via MiXCR, TCRdb re-called the multiplex PCR reads, giving one row per CDR3 protein. The sample lists fewer than 600,000 distinct CDR3 sequences; roughly 14% were seen once. The diagnosis combined clinical symptoms, thyroxine, TRAb, thyroid ultrasound and orbital computed tomography scans. The study's findings and limits: Blood samples also showed most expanded thyroid clonotypes exceeding 0.001 frequency.

With respect to this clonotype: What it binds is unknown.

What was sequenced was blood. The origin of this receptor is a woman aged 25 to 39 with Graves' ophthalmopathy.

The CDR3 DNA is TGCAGCGTTGAAGATCTTGGGTGGGGAATTAAACAAGAGACCCAGTACTTC. Amino acid sequence: CSVEDLGWGIKQETQYF. The V gene is TRBV29-1, the J gene TRBJ2-5, with unresolved D. Germline V gives CDR1 SQVTM, CDR2 ANQGSEA. V was clipped by 0 bases and J by 2 bases, with 19 bases between them. The CDR3 is 17 amino acids.